The source of this T cell receptor (beta chain) is a study of CD8+CD57+ T cells in acquired aplastic anemia. Whole-study context: Sorted CD4+ and CD8+ cells gave a mean 3.2 ug DNA, range roughly 0.18 to 27.4 ug.

The sequenced patients had an expansion of CD8+CD57+ cells seen by flow cytometry. The template for TCR beta VDJ and CDR3 sequence profiling was genomic DNA. TCRdb passed the reads through MiXCR, listing each CDR3 protein once. Of about 250,000 distinct CDR3 sequences in the sample, around half were seen once. Concerning this clonotype: Its antigen is unknown.

Study findings and constraints: With respect to CD8+ Simpson's diversity, patients and controls did not differ significantly. Patients shared some 30 CD8+ CDR3 sequences with controls.

The CDR3 runs 16 residues. V trimming: 3 bases; J trimming: 0 bases; junction bases outside the gene matches: 4. Germline V gene lookup returns CDR1 LNHNV and CDR2 YYDKDF (reference sequence). Sample: sorted CD4+, CD8+, or CD8+CD57+ T cells (not recorded which) from PBMCs. The chain employs TRBV15 and TRBJ2-3, with 9 positions matching TRBD1. The clonotype was recovered from a human donor with aplastic anemia. CDR3 protein: CATSRDRGSSTDTQYF. DNA for the CDR3: TGTGCCACCAGCAGGGACAGGGGATCGAGCACAGATACGCAGTATTTT.